Listed below are T cell receptor beta chains from one sample, sequenced in a study of blood T cell repertoires in COVID-19. The protocol was immunoSEQ multiplex PCR, while the TCRdb copy is restricted to in-frame clones and leaves out a portion. The table includes 200,000 to 250,000 clones, approximately 89% detected once. The sequenced material came from PBMCs or T cells enriched from blood (not recorded which). All receptors derive from a woman younger than 45 who had been exposed to COVID-19. Each CDR3 is given with its conserved first and last residue. Each record gives: CDR3 protein, D gene, J gene, V gene, clone size. A D gene is named only where the DNA matches it firmly. The size of a clone is reported for some rows only, either as once, few or many, or as a class for expanded clones.

CASSPTMGPGEKLFF NA TRBJ1-4 TRBV6-5 NA
CASFGGRAEDTQYF TRBD2 TRBJ2-3 TRBV27 NA
CASSLNLQGAGEKLFF TRBD1 TRBJ1-4 TRBV7-8 NA
CASSSRDRGNTEAFF TRBD1 TRBJ1-1 TRBV5-1 NA
CASSRTGTSGSEQYF TRBD2 TRBJ2-7 TRBV4-1 few
CATSDRDTLTDTQYF NA TRBJ2-3 TRBV24-1 NA
CASSYSGGYEQYF TRBD1 TRBJ2-7 TRBV7-2 NA
CASSLWEDGGAGTADLETQYF NA TRBJ2-5 TRBV28 NA
CASSLAFGQGADTQYF TRBD1 TRBJ2-3 TRBV5-1 once
CSVESVNYGYTF NA TRBJ1-2 TRBV29-1 NA
CASSSTQGMGGYTF NA TRBJ1-2 TRBV5-1 NA
CASSLAATGNTIYF NA TRBJ1-3 TRBV7-2 NA
CASSPGLAGGLSYEQYF TRBD2 TRBJ2-7 TRBV5-6 NA
CASIKTWTDTNYGYTF NA TRBJ1-2 TRBV7-9 NA
CASSPPSRAYNEQFF NA TRBJ2-1 TRBV5-1 NA
CASSFSFGGFSHEQYF NA TRBJ2-7 TRBV5-6 once
CASSYRTENEKLFF NA TRBJ1-4 TRBV6-6 NA
CASRSRAGLAGDTQYF TRBD2 TRBJ2-3 TRBV5-5 NA
CASSDSGSGSDEQFF NA TRBJ2-1 TRBV6-4 NA
CASSLAAAGLGNEQFF NA TRBJ2-1 TRBV5-1 NA
CASSQDRLAPTNTGELFF NA TRBJ2-2 TRBV3-1/TRBV3-2 NA
CASSPSLQYEQYF NA TRBJ2-7 TRBV18 NA
CSVSGLTEAFF NA TRBJ1-1 TRBV29-1 NA
CAYDGVEAFF NA TRBJ1-1 TRBV30 NA
CASSGDSDNQPQHF NA TRBJ1-5 TRBV19 NA
CASSYQVRGANVLTF NA TRBJ2-6 TRBV6-5 once
CASSPPGQEDTGELFF TRBD1 TRBJ2-2 TRBV18 NA